What follows are 27 T cell receptor beta chains derived from one specimen sequenced in a study. In TCRdb, the RT-PCR reads were re-called with MiXCR into one record per CDR3 protein. The sample has about 700,000 distinct CDR3 sequences, more than 13% seen once. The sequenced sample was memory CD4+ T cells from blood. These receptors were collected from a female donor in good health, serving as a healthy control.

Ten or more counts support this clonotype. V gene TRBV7-6 combines with J gene TRBJ1-6; maybe TRBD1 (5 bases). The germline V gene has CDR1 SGHVS and CDR2 FNYEAQ. V was shortened by 2 bases and J by 7 bases, with 18 bases between the two germline ends. This CDR3 has 17 amino acids. This CDR3 is CASSLKEGRVGNSPLHF. Here the CDR3 DNA reads TGTGCCAGCAGCTTAAAAGAGGGCAGGGTAGGAAATTCACCCCTCCACTTT.

This clonotype came up many times. The chain joins TRBV7-3 to TRBJ2-1; D is possibly TRBD1 (6 bases). CDR3 size: 15 residues. CDR1 is SGHTA, CDR2 FQGTGA, per germline. The ends were cut back, 1 base at V and 4 bases at J, with 11 bases in the middle. CDR3 coding DNA: TGTGCCAGCAGCTTAATGACAGGACCTTACAATGAGCAGTTCTTC. This sequence encodes CASSLMTGPYNEQFF.

This clonotype has just a few counts. The chain employs TRBV6-4 and TRBJ2-7, with D possibly being TRBD1 or TRBD2 (6 bases each). The V gene's germline CDR1 is MRHNA and CDR2 SNTAGT. The CDR3 spans 15 residues. V was trimmed by 6 bases and J by 5 bases, leaving 20 bases between them. The CDR3 spells CASSDGGGKSNEQYF. Here the CDR3 DNA reads TGTGCCAGCAGCGACGGGGGCGGGAAGAGCAACGAGCAGTACTTC.

The rearrangement joins TRBV12-3 or TRBV12-4 to TRBJ1-5; the D gene is possibly TRBD1 (6 bases). The germline V and J ends were trimmed by 2 bases and 4 bases, with 15 bases remaining between them. The CDR3 totals 16 residues. The CDR3 sequence is CASSLWGGHGNQPQHF. The DNA for the CDR3 is TGTGCCAGCAGTTTATGGGGGGGGCACGGAAATCAGCCCCAGCATTTT.

This clonotype was detected only a few times. The rearrangement links TRBV7-2 to TRBJ1-2; D gene uncertain. The CDR3 sequence is 11 residues long. Per germline, CDR1 SGHTA and CDR2 FQGNSA. With 5 bases removed from V and 7 bases from J, the gap between germline ends came to 8 bases. CDR3 sequence (DNA): TGTGCCAGCAGCCCTAAATTTGGCTACACCTTC. Amino acids: CASSPKFGYTF. The full variable domain, in which reference TRBV7-2 and TRBJ1-2 provide the parts outside the CDR3, is GAGVSQSPSNKVTEKGKDVELRCDPISGHTALYWYRQSLGQGLEFLIYFQGNSAPDKSGLPSDRFSAERTGGSVSTLTIQRTQQEDSAVYLCASSPKFGYTFGSGTRLTVV.

The chain joins TRBV20-1 to TRBJ2-3; D unclear. Germline V lookup: CDR1 DFQATT, CDR2 SNEGSKA (reference sequence). V lost 3 bases to trimming and J lost 8 bases, with 12 bases between them. The CDR3 is made up of 12 amino acids. This CDR3 is CSARDGTSTQYF. The CDR3 coding sequence is TGCAGTGCTAGGGACGGAACAAGTACGCAGTATTTT.

This rearrangement joins TRBV5-1 to TRBJ1-2, with D unclear. CDR1 is SGHRS, CDR2 YFSETQ, per germline. The CDR3 has 13 amino acids. The ends were cut back, 2 bases at V and 8 bases at J, with 13 bases in the middle. Written as DNA, the CDR3 is TGCGCCAGCAGCTTCGGCGACGTGGAGGGCTACACCTTC. Encoded protein: CASSFGDVEGYTF.

This clonotype was seen repeatedly, ten times or more. The chain couples TRBV6-6 to TRBJ1-1; D gene ambiguous. V gave up 6 bases and J gave up 2 bases, with 7 bases separating them. The V gene's germline CDR1 is MNHNY and CDR2 SVGAGI (reference sequence). This CDR3 has 12 residues. The chain's CDR3 is CASSRTNTEAFF. The CDR3 nucleotides read TGTGCCAGCAGCAGGACTAACACTGAAGCTTTCTTT.

The V and J genes are TRBV7-3 and TRBJ1-5; the D is unclear. Germline CDR1 is SGHTA and CDR2 is FQGTGA. This CDR3 spans 15 amino acids. V lost 4 bases and J 7 bases, leaving 17 bases between the germline ends. CDR3 nucleotides: TGTGCCAGCAGCTACCGCGTTTTTGGGGAGCAGCCCCAGCATTTT. Translating gives CASSYRVFGEQPQHF.

This clonotype has ten or more counts. V is TRBV9 and J is TRBJ1-6, with D perhaps matching TRBD1 (6 bases). CDR1 SGDLS and CDR2 YYNGEE come from the germline V gene. This CDR3 is built from 14 residues. V lost 0 bases, J lost 6 bases, and 7 bases lay in between. The DNA for the CDR3 is TGTGCCAGCAGCGTAGGCAGGGGTAATTCACCCCTCCACTTT. Translation gives CASSVGRGNSPLHF.

V and J are TRBV18 and TRBJ1-5; unclear D gene. The CDR3 covers 13 residues. Germline V lookup: CDR1 KGHSH, CDR2 LQKENI. The V end lost 2 bases, the J end lost 5 bases, and 7 bases lay between the germline ends. This CDR3 is CASSPKGDQPQHF. In nucleotides, the CDR3 is TGTGCCAGCTCACCAAAGGGTGATCAGCCCCAGCATTTT.

This clonotype was found many times. The gene calls are TRBV2 and TRBJ2-3; perhaps TRBD2 as D (5 bases). CDR1 and CDR2 (germline): SNHLY, FYNNEI. CDR3 length: 14 residues. V was pared by 5 bases and J by 3 bases, with 12 bases between. CDR3 in DNA: TGTGCCAGCAGTTATACCCCGGGGACAGATACGCAGTATTTT. Protein product: CASSYTPGTDTQYF. The whole variable domain, remainder taken from reference TRBV2 and TRBJ2-3, is EPEVTQTPSHQVTQMGQEVILRCVPISNHLYFYWYRQILGQKVEFLVSFYNNEISEKSEIFDDQFSVERPDGSNFTLKIRSTKLEDSAMYFCASSYTPGTDTQYFGPGTRLTVL.

This rearrangement joins TRBV28 to TRBJ1-1; unclear D gene. This CDR3 has 12 amino acids. The germline gives CDR1 MDHEN, CDR2 SYDVKM. Deletions cut 4 bases from V and 4 bases from J, with 7 bases between. The CDR3 loop is CASSYSPTEAFF. The CDR3 DNA sequence: TGTGCCAGCAGTTACAGTCCCACTGAAGCTTTCTTT.

The chain couples TRBV28 to TRBJ2-7; D remains unclear. The CDR3 sequence is 12 residues long. Trimming shortened V by 5 bases and J by 7 bases, and 12 bases separated the two germline ends. Germline loops: CDR1 MDHEN, CDR2 SYDVKM. The CDR3 DNA sequence: TGTGCCAGCAGTAACCCAAGTTTGGAGCAGTACTTC. This sequence encodes CASSNPSLEQYF.

Only a few counts were recorded for this clonotype. This chain joins TRBV6-5 and TRBJ2-7, with 9 bases lining up with TRBD2. V shed 5 bases, J shed 4 bases, and the junction held 12 bases outside the gene matches. This CDR3 spans 16 amino acids. Germline CDR1 MNHEY, CDR2 SVGAGI. CDR3 loop: CASSASTSGVSYEQYF. CDR3 DNA: TGTGCCAGCAGTGCCTCGACTAGCGGAGTCAGTTACGAGCAGTACTTC.

This clonotype was counted a few times. This chain joins TRBV6-5 and TRBJ2-6; TRBD1 might be the D (5 bases). Germline V gene data show CDR1 as MNHEY and CDR2 as SVGAGI. The CDR3 covers 15 residues. The ends were cut back, 4 bases at V and 2 bases at J, with 9 bases in the middle. The CDR3: CASSFSRAGANVLTF. CDR3 coding DNA: TGTGCCAGCAGTTTTTCCAGGGCTGGGGCCAACGTCCTGACTTTC.

This clonotype was counted between two and nine times. V usage is TRBV4-3 and J usage is TRBJ2-7; D may be TRBD1 (5 bases). The germline V gene has CDR1 LGHNA and CDR2 YSLEER. V lost 1 base and J lost 2, with 12 bases in between. The CDR3 covers 15 residues. CDR3 loop: CASSQVYDRAYEQYF. As DNA, the CDR3 is TGCGCCAGCAGCCAAGTGTACGACAGAGCCTACGAGCAGTACTTC.

This clonotype was observed a few times. This chain links TRBV29-1 with TRBJ2-6, with 7 nucleotides matching TRBD2. The CDR3 is made up of 15 amino acids. The J segment lost 3 bases and the V segment lost 6 bases, leaving 8 bases of the junction unmatched. Germline V gene data show CDR1 as SQVTM and CDR2 as ANQGSEA. The CDR3 region is CSVPRGGSGANVLTF. The CDR3 DNA reads TGCAGCGTCCCGAGGGGCGGGAGTGGGGCCAACGTCCTGACTTTC.

CDR3 sequence reads: CASSYSSAGVTYEQYF. DNA of the CDR3: TGTGCCAGCAGTTACTCGTCAGCGGGAGTGACCTACGAGCAGTACTTC. The V call is TRBV6-5, the J call TRBJ2-7, with 8 bases lining up with TRBD2. Germline V gene data show CDR1 as MNHEY and CDR2 as SVGAGI. Trimming cost V 0 bases and J 2 bases; bases outside gene matches: 6. The CDR3 contains 16 residues.

This clonotype was seen at least ten times. The chain has TRBV15 and TRBJ2-1, with 11 nucleotides matching TRBD2. This CDR3 has 16 residues. The germline CDR1 and CDR2 sequences are LNHNV and YYDKDF (reference sequence). V shed 4 bases and J 3 bases; nucleotides not matched to a gene: 5. The CDR3 reads CATSTVLAGDYNEQFF. The CDR3 DNA sequence: TGTGCCACCAGCACAGTACTAGCGGGGGACTACAATGAGCAGTTCTTC.

The chain uses TRBV6-1 and TRBJ1-5; D is undetermined. Looked up from germline, CDR1 is MNHNS and CDR2 is SASEGT. Trimming stripped 3 bases from V and 2 bases from J, with 11 bases between. This CDR3 is built from 15 residues. CDR3 in amino acids: CASSDPRVGNQPQHF. DNA of the CDR3: TGTGCCAGCAGTGACCCGCGGGTAGGCAATCAGCCCCAGCATTTT.

This clonotype was detected a few times. V gene TRBV6-5 combines with J gene TRBJ2-1, with 8 bases matching TRBD2. The CDR3 totals 12 residues. V lost 4 bases to trimming and J lost 8 bases; unmatched junction nucleotides: 1. Germline values: CDR1 MNHEY, CDR2 SVGAGI. The CDR3 here is CASSSLADEQFF. CDR3 DNA: TGTGCCAGCAGTTCACTAGCGGATGAGCAGTTCTTC.

This clonotype was observed a few times. A read error may account for a junction end that differs from germline. This chain uses TRBV20-1 with TRBJ2-7; no clear D. Germline CDR1 DFQATT, CDR2 SNEGSKA (reference sequence). The CDR3 spans 12 residues. CDR3 in DNA: TGCAGTGGTTGGGTCAGCAACTACGGGCAGTACTTC. Its protein product is CSGWVSNYGQYF.

The gene calls are TRBV5-6 and TRBJ2-7, with 7 bases aligning to TRBD1. This CDR3 region has 17 residues. The V gene end was trimmed by 0 bases and the J gene end by 2 bases; junction bases not matched to a gene: 11. The V gene's germline CDR1 is SGHDT and CDR2 YYEEEE. Here the CDR3 reads CASSLGPRDSITYEQYF. In nucleotides, the CDR3 is TGTGCCAGCAGCTTGGGGCCCCGGGACAGCATAACCTACGAGCAGTACTTC.

J is TRBJ2-2 and V is TRBV7-9, with no clear D. The CDR3 runs 14 residues. Germline-derived CDR1 and CDR2 are SEHNR and FQNEAQ (reference sequence). V lost 2 bases and J 0 bases, leaving 4 bases between the germline ends. The CDR3 DNA follows: TGTGCCAGCAGCTTATATCCGAACACCGGGGAGCTGTTTTTT. Amino acid sequence: CASSLYPNTGELFF.

The chain joins TRBV6-2 or TRBV6-3 to TRBJ2-3; 13 bases are a match to TRBD2. Germline V CDR1 and CDR2: MNHEY, SVGEGT. After removal of 2 bases from V and 3 bases from J, the junction contained 5 bases not matched to a gene. The CDR3 consists of 17 residues. CDR3 sequence reads: CASSYPGTSGMTDTQYF. The CDR3 nucleotides read TGTGCCAGCAGTTACCCTGGGACTAGCGGGATGACAGATACGCAGTATTTT.

This clonotype appeared many times. V is TRBV5-1 and J is TRBJ1-2; 7 bases line up with TRBD1. Germline CDR1 and CDR2: SGHRS and YFSETQ. This CDR3 spans 16 amino acids. V shed 5 bases and J 7 bases; nucleotides not matched to a gene: 17. CDR3 amino acids: CASSPGDADPGGGYTF. Here the CDR3 DNA reads TGCGCCAGCAGTCCTGGGGACGCCGATCCAGGGGGTGGCTACACCTTC.